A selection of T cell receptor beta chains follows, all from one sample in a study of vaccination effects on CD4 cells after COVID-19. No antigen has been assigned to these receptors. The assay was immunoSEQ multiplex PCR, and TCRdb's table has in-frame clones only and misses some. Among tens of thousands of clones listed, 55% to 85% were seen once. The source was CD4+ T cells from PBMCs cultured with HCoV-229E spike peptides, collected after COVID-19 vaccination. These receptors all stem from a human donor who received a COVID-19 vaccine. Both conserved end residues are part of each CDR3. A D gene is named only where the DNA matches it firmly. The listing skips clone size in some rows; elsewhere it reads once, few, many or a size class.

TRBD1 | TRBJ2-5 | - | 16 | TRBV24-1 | CATSGLTGDGGETQYF | TGTGCCACCAGTGGGTTAACAGGGGACGGTGGGGAGACCCAGTACTTC
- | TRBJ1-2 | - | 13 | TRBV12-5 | CASSPPGDYGYTF | TGTGCTAGTTCCCCTCCAGGGGACTATGGCTACACCTTC
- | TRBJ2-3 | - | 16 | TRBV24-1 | CATSDQNTPGTDTQYF | TGTGCCACCAGTGACCAAAACACGCCAGGCACAGATACGCAGTATTTT
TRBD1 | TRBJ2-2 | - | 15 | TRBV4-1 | CASSRGQGWSGELFF | TGCGCCAGCAGCCGCGGACAGGGGTGGTCCGGGGAGCTGTTTTTT
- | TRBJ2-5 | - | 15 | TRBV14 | CASSPGNGWGETQYF | TGTGCCAGCAGCCCTGGAAATGGTTGGGGTGAGACCCAGTACTTC
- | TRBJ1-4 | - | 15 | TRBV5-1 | CASSVMGAPNEKLFF | TGCGCCAGCAGCGTGATGGGGGCCCCTAATGAAAAACTGTTTTTT
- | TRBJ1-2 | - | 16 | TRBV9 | CASSVGYGKGNYGYTF | TGTGCCAGCAGCGTCGGCTACGGGAAGGGGAACTATGGCTACACCTTC
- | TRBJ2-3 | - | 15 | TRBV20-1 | CSASGLGVPTDTQYF | TGCAGTGCTAGTGGTTTGGGAGTTCCCACAGATACGCAGTATTTT
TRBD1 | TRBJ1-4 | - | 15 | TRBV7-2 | CASSPRTGGIEKLFF | TGTGCCAGCAGCCCACGGACAGGGGGTATTGAAAAACTGTTTTTT
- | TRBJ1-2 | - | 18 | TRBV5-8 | CASSLAGRARQKNYGYTF | TGTGCCAGCAGCTTGGCAGGGAGGGCACGTCAGAAAAACTATGGCTACACCTTC
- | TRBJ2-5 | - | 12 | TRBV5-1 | CASSGQGETQYF | TGCGCCAGCAGCGGGCAGGGTGAGACCCAGTACTTC
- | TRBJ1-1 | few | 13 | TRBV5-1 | CASSLEQNTEAFF | TGCGCCAGCAGCTTGGAACAGAACACTGAAGCTTTCTTT